These 31 T cell receptor beta chains came from one sample sequenced in a study of post-analysis software for immune sequencing data. Every TCR beta cDNA library bore unique molecular identifiers. TCRdb ran MiXCR on the PCR reads and lists one entry per CDR3 protein. The sample has roughly 160,000 distinct CDR3 sequences; about 34% are singletons. Sequencing was performed on blood, taken after autologous hematopoietic stem cell transplantation. These receptors originate from a girl between 10 and 17 years old with multiple sclerosis.

This clonotype has just a few counts. The V gene is TRBV25-1, the J gene TRBJ2-1, with 8 bases fitting TRBD2. Per the germline V gene, CDR1 is MGHDK and CDR2 is SYGVNS. The CDR3 length is 17 residues. V lost 2 bases, J lost 8 bases, and 14 bases stayed unmatched. Here the CDR3 DNA reads TGTGCCAGCAGTGAACTCCGTGGCGGGGGGTCTAGGGATGAGCAGTTCTTC. Encoded protein: CASSELRGGGSRDEQFF.

The rearrangement uses TRBV6-2 or TRBV6-3 and TRBJ1-5; D might be TRBD1 (5 bases). V gave up 7 bases and J gave up 2 bases, with 15 bases separating them. The CDR3 contains 15 residues. Germline CDR1 and CDR2: MNHEY and SVGEGT. The CDR3 region is CASNKHRGGNQPQHF. The CDR3, as DNA: TGTGCCAGCAACAAACATAGAGGGGGCAATCAGCCCCAGCATTTT.

This clonotype has at least ten counts. The V and J genes are TRBV12-3 or TRBV12-4 and TRBJ2-5; D remains unclear. The CDR3 is made up of 13 amino acids. Trimming left V 6 bases short and J 4 bases short, with 12 bases between. The CDR3: CASSPPGGETQYF. For the CDR3, the DNA is TGTGCCAGCAGCCCACCTGGCGGAGAGACCCAGTACTTC.

The chain joins TRBV20-1 to TRBJ2-5; D possibly corresponds to TRBD2 (5 bases). Germline loops: CDR1 DFQATT, CDR2 SNEGSKA (reference sequence). The CDR3 has 13 residues. With 5 bases removed from V and 11 bases from J, the gap between germline ends came to 21 bases. The CDR3 region is CSAANSMLGEQYF. The DNA of the CDR3 is TGCAGTGCTGCCAACAGTATGCTTGGGGAGCAGTACTTC.

This chain links TRBV20-1 with TRBJ2-5; D is unresolved. CDR3 length equals 13 residues. V was pared by 3 bases and J by 7 bases, with 15 bases between. Germline lookup yields CDR1 DFQATT and CDR2 SNEGSKA (reference sequence). The chain's CDR3 is CSASGLGVGTQYF. CDR3 nucleotide sequence: TGCAGTGCTAGTGGCCTCGGTGTCGGGACCCAGTACTTC.

This clonotype has only a few counts. The chain recombines TRBV7-8 with TRBJ2-1, with D maybe TRBD2 (6 bases). Germline assignment: CDR1 SGHVS and CDR2 FQNEAQ. The CDR3 is 16 residues long. V lost 5 bases to trimming and J lost 6 bases, with 20 bases between them. The CDR3 region has the DNA TGTGCCAGCAGCCCCCCCGGGTTGGGAGGATCCAATGAGCAGTTCTTC. This encodes CASSPPGLGGSNEQFF.

The J gene is TRBJ1-5, the V gene TRBV6-1; D is ambiguous. Germline V CDR1 and CDR2: MNHNS, SASEGT. The CDR3 consists of 13 residues. V was clipped by 4 bases and J by 0 bases, with 4 bases between them. The CDR3 is CASSGYSNQPQHF. CDR3 in DNA: TGTGCCAGCAGTGGCTATAGCAATCAGCCCCAGCATTTT.

The CDR3 nucleotides read TGTGCCAGCACCCTACAAGAACAAGAGACCCAGTACTTC. Amino acids: CASTLQEQETQYF. The chain employs TRBV25-1 and TRBJ2-5; no clear D. This CDR3 has 13 residues. V shed 7 bases and J shed 2 bases, with 11 bases lying between them. Germline-derived CDR1 and CDR2 are MGHDK and SYGVNS. The full variable domain, in which reference TRBV25-1 and TRBJ2-5 provide the parts outside the CDR3, is EADIYQTPRYLVIGTGKKITLECSQTMGHDKMYWYQQDPGMELHLIHYSYGVNSTEKGDLSSESTVSRIRTEHFPLTLESARPSHTSQYLCASTLQEQETQYFGPGTRLLVL.

A few counts support this clonotype. This sequence joins TRBV10-3 and TRBJ2-5, with D perhaps given as TRBD1 or TRBD2 (8 bases each). V was cut by 5 bases and J by 11 bases, with 27 bases left in between. Germline V CDR1 and CDR2: ENHRY, SYGVKD. CDR3 length: 16 amino acids. CDR3 DNA sequence: TGTGCCATCAGTCCCGTAGCGGGACAGGTCGGGGATGAGCAGTACTTC. Translation: CAISPVAGQVGDEQYF.

A single count supports this clonotype. The chain uses TRBV7-2 and TRBJ2-5; the D is unclear. Germline assignment: CDR1 SGHTA and CDR2 FQGNSA. Trimming removed 7 bases from V and 3 bases from J, with 12 bases in between. The CDR3 loop spans 13 amino acids. This CDR3 is CASMNKNEETQYF. The CDR3 coding sequence is TGTGCCAGCATGAATAAGAATGAAGAGACCCAGTACTTC.

This chain links TRBV6-6 with TRBJ2-7; 7 bases are shared with TRBD2. The V and J ends lost 0 bases and 2 bases, in that order; junction bases with no gene match: 7. The CDR3 consists of 16 residues. Germline CDR1 and CDR2: MNHNY and SVGAGI (reference sequence). In DNA, the CDR3 is TGTGCCAGCAGTTACTCCCTCCCCGGGACTACCTACGAGCAGTACTTC. This sequence encodes CASSYSLPGTTYEQYF.

The chain links TRBV6-5 to TRBJ2-5; D might be TRBD1 (6 bases). Deletions cut 6 bases from V and 2 bases from J, with 13 bases between. This CDR3 spans 14 amino acids. The germline V gene encodes CDR1 MNHEY and CDR2 SVGAGI. In DNA, the CDR3 is TGTGCCAGCAGCGCCCAGGGGTCACAAGAGACCCAGTACTTC. Protein sequence: CASSAQGSQETQYF.

This clonotype was observed a handful of times. The chain is built from TRBV5-6 and TRBJ1-1; 10 nucleotides line up with TRBD1. The CDR3 sequence is 17 residues long. With 2 bases clipped from V and 4 bases from J, the junction kept 11 bases outside the gene matches. CDR1 is SGHDT and CDR2 is YYEEEE in the germline V gene. CDR3 loop: CASSFYRTGGPGTEAFF. CDR3 in DNA: TGTGCCAGCAGCTTCTACCGGACAGGGGGGCCGGGCACTGAAGCTTTCTTT.

The chain has TRBV7-9 and TRBJ2-3; D ambiguous. V lost 5 bases and J lost 6, with 12 bases in between. The V gene's germline CDR1 is SEHNR and CDR2 FQNEAQ (reference sequence). The CDR3 is 13 amino acids. The CDR3 DNA follows: TGTGCCAGCAGCCTACCCCTAGGGGATACGCAGTATTTT. The encoded protein is CASSLPLGDTQYF.

This clonotype occurred many times. V gene TRBV4-1 combines with J gene TRBJ2-1; D is ambiguous. The CDR3 consists of 14 residues. Germline-derived CDR1 and CDR2 are MGHRA and YSYEKL. Trimming took off 0 bases at V and 7 bases at J, with 10 bases between the two ends. The CDR3 region is CASSQEGWWNEQFF. DNA of the CDR3: TGCGCCAGCAGCCAAGAGGGGTGGTGGAATGAGCAGTTCTTC.

The CDR3 DNA sequence: TGTGCCAGCAGCGAGGGGAATAGCAATCAGCCCCAGCATTTT. Protein: CASSEGNSNQPQHF. V gene TRBV9 combines with J gene TRBJ1-5, with D perhaps TRBD1 (5 bases). Germline V gene lookup returns CDR1 SGDLS and CDR2 YYNGEE. The V end was cut by 3 bases, the J end by 0 bases, with 7 bases between. CDR3 length: 14 residues.

V and J are TRBV3-1 and TRBJ2-3; 11 bases agree with TRBD2. V lost 0 bases and J lost 2; bases outside the gene matches: 13. The CDR3 sequence is 20 residues long. Looked up from germline, CDR1 is LGHDT and CDR2 is YNNKEL (reference sequence). The CDR3 is CASSQEGIKRLAGYTDTQYF. Here the CDR3 DNA reads TGTGCCAGCAGCCAAGAAGGGATCAAGAGACTAGCGGGGTACACAGATACGCAGTATTTT.

The CDR3 nucleotides are TGTGCCAGCAGCCAAGTAGCGGGAGTGGGCGCAGATACGCAGTATTTT. Amino acid sequence: CASSQVAGVGADTQYF. This chain connects TRBV4-2 to TRBJ2-3; TRBD2 matches 9 bases. CDR3 size: 16 residues. The junction had 6 bases not matched to a gene; V was cut back by 1 base and J by 4 bases. The germline CDR1 and CDR2 sequences are LGHNA and YNFKEQ.

The CDR3 reads CASSLDRESYNEQFF. DNA of the CDR3: TGCGCCAGCAGCTTGGACAGGGAAAGCTACAATGAGCAGTTCTTC. This rearrangement joins TRBV5-1 to TRBJ2-1, with a possible D match to TRBD1 (6 bases). Trimming took 0 bases from V and 3 from J, leaving 10 bases between them. Germline lookup yields CDR1 SGHRS and CDR2 YFSETQ. The CDR3 sequence is 15 residues long.

CDR3: CASSLCVVAGVGREQYF. Here the CDR3 DNA reads TGTGCCAGCAGTTTATGCGTGGTAGCGGGAGTGGGAAGGGAGCAGTACTTC. The chain has TRBV6-6 and TRBJ2-7, with 9 positions matching TRBD2. CDR3 length equals 17 residues. J lost 7 bases, V lost 4 bases, and 17 bases had no gene match. The V gene's germline CDR1 is MNHNY and CDR2 SVGAGI (reference sequence).

The chain is built from TRBV3-1 and TRBJ2-5; the D gene is possibly TRBD2 (6 bases). The CDR3 extends over 14 amino acids. V was shortened by 3 bases and J by 5 bases, with 13 bases between the two germline ends. CDR1 is LGHDT and CDR2 is YNNKEL in the germline V gene (reference sequence). The CDR3 region is CASSQLLAGETQYF. CDR3 DNA sequence: TGTGCCAGCAGCCAGCTACTAGCAGGGGAGACCCAGTACTTC.

This clonotype was seen a handful of times. J is TRBJ1-5 and V is TRBV12-3 or TRBV12-4, with D possibly matching TRBD1 (5 bases). This CDR3 contains 15 residues. With 0 bases removed from V and 6 bases from J, the gap between germline ends came to 12 bases. CDR3 DNA sequence: TGTGCCAGCAGTTTAGCGCTGGGGGAATCTCAGCCCCAGCATTTT. Its protein is CASSLALGESQPQHF.

Ten or more counts support this clonotype. V usage is TRBV6-5 and J usage is TRBJ1-5; possible D gene TRBD1, 6 bases. Germline CDR1 is MNHEY and CDR2 is SVGAGI. V shed 6 bases and J shed 5 bases, with 17 bases lying between them. The CDR3 runs to 15 residues. CDR3 DNA: TGTGCCAGCAGCCCATCGGGGGGGCTCGATCAGCCCCAGCATTTT. Translation gives CASSPSGGLDQPQHF.

The gene calls are TRBV20-1 and TRBJ2-1; TRBD2 matches at 12 bases. The CDR3 is made up of 16 amino acids. Germline V lookup: CDR1 DFQATT, CDR2 SNEGSKA (reference sequence). J lost 7 bases, V lost 6 bases, and 13 bases had no gene match. The CDR3 region has the DNA TGCAGTGCGTCACCTAGCGGGAGGGTATTGAGGAATGAGCAGTTCTTC. It yields the protein CSASPSGRVLRNEQFF.

The chain employs TRBV28 and TRBJ2-5; D is uncertain. The J call may be wrong; the DNA end is better matched by TRBJ2-7. Germline V CDR1 and CDR2: MDHEN, SYDVKM. The CDR3 contains 19 residues. The CDR3 sequence is CASSLNLSSWQAQTYEQYF. Here the CDR3 DNA reads TGTGCCAGCAGTTTAAATTTGTCTTCATGGCAGGCACAGACCTACGAGCAGTACTTC.

The chain links TRBV6-5 to TRBJ2-1; TRBD2 matches 9 bases. The J segment lost 4 bases and the V segment lost 4 bases, leaving 8 bases of the junction unmatched. Germline V gives CDR1 MNHEY, CDR2 SVGAGI. The CDR3 totals 16 residues. CDR3: CASSSLAGTSYNEQFF. DNA of the CDR3: TGTGCCAGCAGTTCTCTAGCGGGGACATCATACAATGAGCAGTTCTTC.

J is TRBJ2-3 and V is TRBV7-8; weak D call: TRBD1 (6 bases). V was pared by 5 bases and J by 2 bases, with 14 bases between. The V gene's germline CDR1 is SGHVS and CDR2 FQNEAQ. This CDR3 comprises 15 residues. Here the CDR3 reads CASSPGWDNTDTQYF. CDR3 DNA: TGTGCCAGCAGCCCAGGATGGGACAACACAGATACGCAGTATTTT.

The V call is TRBV4-1, the J call TRBJ2-3; D not certain. The CDR3 has 14 amino acids. Germline V gives CDR1 MGHRA, CDR2 YSYEKL. V was pared by 0 bases and J by 10 bases, with 14 bases between. The CDR3 nucleotides read TGCGCCAGCAGCCAAGAATGGGAAGATGATGCGCAGTATTTT. It encodes CASSQEWEDDAQYF.

Remarks on this clonotype: This may arise from a read error, as a much more abundant clone is one base away. This sequence joins TRBV5-1 and TRBJ2-7, with D perhaps being TRBD1 or TRBD2 (5 bases each). The CDR3 contains 14 residues. V was pared by 5 bases and J by 2 bases, with 14 bases between. Germline CDR1 reads SGHRS; CDR2 reads YFSETQ. CDR3 sequence: CASRGEYSAYEQYF. The CDR3 nucleotides read TGCGCCAGCAGGGGGGAATATAGCGCCTACGAGCAGTACTTC. The full variable domain, rest sourced from reference TRBV5-1 and TRBJ2-7, is KAGVTQTPRYLIKTRGQQVTLSCSPISGHRSVSWYQQTPGQGLQFLFEYFSETQRNKGNFPGRFSGRQFSNSRSEMNVSTLELGDSALYLCASRGEYSAYEQYFGPGTRLTVT.

The sample holds a few counts of this clonotype. J is TRBJ2-5 and V is TRBV9; TRBD1 matches 7 bases. V gave up 3 bases and J gave up 3 bases; unmatched junction bases: 8. Looked up from germline, CDR1 is SGDLS and CDR2 is YYNGEE. CDR3 length: 15 amino acids. CDR3 sequence: CASSDSLGTEETQYF. CDR3 bases: TGTGCCAGCAGCGACTCCCTGGGGACAGAAGAGACCCAGTACTTC.

The V gene is TRBV5-1, the J gene TRBJ1-2; TRBD1 aligns across 9 bases. Germline V CDR1 and CDR2: SGHRS, YFSETQ. This CDR3 contains 15 residues. The V and J ends lost 6 bases and 8 bases, in that order; junction bases with no gene match: 14. CDR3 amino acids: CASTRNGGTGNGYTF. CDR3 coding DNA: TGCGCCAGCACCCGAAACGGTGGGACAGGGAACGGCTACACCTTC.